Below, 14 T cell receptor beta chains from the same sample are listed, as sequenced in a study of lymphopenia after photon versus proton radiotherapy. TCRdb keeps only in-frame clones here, not all; method: immunoSEQ multiplex PCR. The table lists tens of thousands of clones, 87% of them singletons. This specimen was peripheral blood, taken from a patient treated with proton-based radiotherapy. All receptors derive from a woman aged 55 to 70 with cholangiocarcinoma. Some clones in this sample may be carry-over from other donors' samples.

The V call is TRBV11-2, the J call TRBJ2-7, with D possibly matching TRBD2 (5 bases). Germline assignment: CDR1 SGHAT and CDR2 FQNNGV. CDR3 length: 14 amino acids. V gave up 5 bases and J gave up 6 bases, with 17 bases separating them. CDR3 bases: TGTGCCAGCAGCCCCATTCGGGATTGGGTCGAGCAGTACTTC. Amino acids: CASSPIRDWVEQYF.

The CDR3 sequence is CASSKEAGGCRTEAFF. Written as DNA, the CDR3 is TGTGCCAGCAGCAAAGAGGCAGGGGGTTGTCGCACTGAAGCTTTCTTT. V gene TRBV21-1 combines with J gene TRBJ1-1; the D call of TRBD1 is as the table states it, not checked on the DNA. TRBV21-1 represents a pseudogene. The CDR3 runs to 16 residues.

This chain links TRBV30 with TRBJ1-2; 7 bases are a match to TRBD1. V lost 4 bases, J lost 4 bases, and 12 bases stayed unmatched. The CDR3 runs to 15 residues. Germline lookup yields CDR1 GTSNPN and CDR2 SVGIG (reference sequence). CDR3 coding DNA: TGTGCCTGGACCTCACCGGGACAGATCTTCTATGGCTACACCTTC. This encodes CAWTSPGQIFYGYTF.

The chain combines TRBV13 with TRBJ2-1; D is tentatively TRBD1 or TRBD2 (5 bases each). The CDR3 totals 16 residues. From germline, CDR1 is PRHDT and CDR2 FYEKMQ (reference sequence). V gave up 2 bases and J gave up 3 bases, with 14 bases separating them. The CDR3 sequence: CASSLYWDRYYNEQFF. CDR3 sequence (DNA): TGTGCCAGCAGCTTATATTGGGACCGATACTACAATGAGCAGTTCTTC.

This chain uses TRBV11-2 with TRBJ2-2, with D possibly being TRBD1 or TRBD2 (6 bases each). V was shortened by 1 base and J by 4 bases, with 10 bases between the two germline ends. The germline gives CDR1 SGHAT, CDR2 FQNNGV. The CDR3 sequence is 15 residues long. The CDR3 DNA reads as TGTGCCAGCAGCTTAGGGGGGGCCACCACCGGGGAGCTGTTTTTT. It yields the protein CASSLGGATTGELFF.

In this sample, this clone turned up once. This chain links TRBV6-5 with TRBJ2-5; weak D call: TRBD2 (6 bases). Trimming shortened V by 1 base and J by 5 bases, and 17 bases separated the two germline ends. CDR3 length: 16 residues. The germline V gene has CDR1 MNHEY and CDR2 SVGAGI. CDR3 region: CASSYWASESIETQYF. CDR3 DNA sequence: TGTGCCAGCAGTTACTGGGCTAGCGAGTCCATCGAGACCCAGTACTTC.

The DNA for the CDR3 is TGTGCCAGTAGTGCGACAGGGGGCAAGAATGAGCAGTTCTTC. This translates into CASSATGGKNEQFF. The J gene is TRBJ2-1, the V gene TRBV19, with 10 bases lining up with TRBD1. The CDR3 covers 14 residues. V shed 5 bases, J shed 7 bases, and the junction held 5 bases outside the gene matches. Germline V gives CDR1 LNHDA, CDR2 SQIVND (reference sequence).

The chain has TRBV23-1 and TRBJ2-1; D ambiguous. TRBV23-1 is treated as an ORF (open reading frame) with a function not yet certain. V dropped 0 bases and J dropped 0 bases, with 6 bases sitting between them. There are 15 residues in the CDR3. CDR3 in amino acids: CASSQSALSYNEQFF. In DNA form, the CDR3 reads TGCGCCAGCAGTCAATCGGCGCTCTCCTACAATGAGCAGTTCTTC.

This clone was counted between two and nine times. The chain couples TRBV21-1 to TRBJ1-1. TRBV21-1 is marked as a pseudogene. The CDR3 contains 14 residues. The CDR3 DNA sequence: TGTGCCAGCAGCAAACGCTCCCTCGACACTGAAGCTTTCTTT. Translating gives CASSKRSLDTEAFF.

The chain has TRBV7-9 and TRBJ2-3; TRBD2 might be the D (6 bases). CDR1 is SEHNR, CDR2 FQNEAQ, per germline (reference sequence). Trimming cost V 2 bases and J 6 bases, with 12 bases left between them. The CDR3 extends over 14 amino acids. Here the CDR3 DNA reads TGTGCCAGCAGCTTAAGGGAGGTTCAGGATACGCAGTATTTT. It encodes CASSLREVQDTQYF. Filled out from reference TRBV7-9 and TRBJ2-3, the complete variable domain reads DTGVSQNPRHKITKRGQNVTFRCDPISEHNRLYWYRQTLGQGPEFLTYFQNEAQLEKSRLLSDRFSAERPKGSFSTLEIQRTEQGDSAMYLCASSLREVQDTQYFGPGTRLTVL.

V is TRBV7-9 and J is TRBJ1-1; a possible D gene is TRBD1 (5 bases). This CDR3 comprises 16 residues. With 5 bases removed from V and 3 bases from J, the gap between germline ends came to 19 bases. Germline V gene sequence: CDR1 SEHNR, CDR2 FQNEAQ (reference sequence). CDR3 residues: CASSTGDREWDTEAFF. The DNA of the CDR3 is TGTGCCAGCAGCACTGGGGACCGGGAATGGGACACTGAAGCTTTCTTT.

The gene calls are TRBV29-1 and TRBJ2-6, with a tentative D call TRBD2 (6 bases). The ends were cut back, 5 bases at V and 5 bases at J, with 22 bases in the middle. The CDR3 length is 17 residues. Germline V gene lookup returns CDR1 SQVTM and CDR2 ANQGSEA. The CDR3 loop reads CSVPRLLAQSRANVLTF. The CDR3 nucleotides read TGCAGCGTTCCACGGCTACTAGCACAAAGTCGGGCCAACGTCCTGACTTTC.

The chain links TRBV7-8 to TRBJ2-5, with 9 nucleotides matching TRBD2. The J segment lost 5 bases and the V segment lost 5 bases, leaving 12 bases of the junction unmatched. The germline V gene has CDR1 SGHVS and CDR2 FQNEAQ. This CDR3 region has 16 residues. Here the CDR3 reads CASSEPLAGGLETQYF. The CDR3 nucleotides read TGTGCCAGCAGCGAACCCCTGGCGGGAGGGTTGGAGACCCAGTACTTC.

J is TRBJ1-4 and V is TRBV15, with 7 bases identical to TRBD1. The ends lost 3 bases at V and 10 bases at J; junction bases unmatched: 14. The CDR3 is made up of 16 amino acids. CDR1 is LNHNV, CDR2 YYDKDF, per germline (reference sequence). CDR3 amino acids: CATSSTGGTAYGKLFF. The CDR3 coding sequence is TGTGCCACCAGCAGCACTGGAGGGACAGCCTACGGAAAACTGTTTTTT. Filled out from reference TRBV15 and TRBJ1-4, the complete variable domain reads DAMVIQNPRYQVTQFGKPVTLSCSQTLNHNVMYWYQQKSSQAPKLLFHYYDKDFNNEADTPDNFQSRRPNTSFCFLDIRSPGLGDTAMYLCATSSTGGTAYGKLFFGSGTQLSVL.